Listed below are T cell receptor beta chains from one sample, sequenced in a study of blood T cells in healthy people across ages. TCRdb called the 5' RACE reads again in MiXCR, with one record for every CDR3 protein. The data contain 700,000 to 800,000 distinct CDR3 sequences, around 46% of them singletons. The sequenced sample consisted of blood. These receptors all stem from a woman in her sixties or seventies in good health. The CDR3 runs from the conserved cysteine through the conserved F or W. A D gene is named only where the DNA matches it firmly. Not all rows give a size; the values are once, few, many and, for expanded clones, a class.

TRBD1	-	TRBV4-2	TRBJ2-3	TGTGCCAGCAGCCCCGGACAGGGTAGGATGATTACGCAGTATTTT	CASSPGQGRMITQYF
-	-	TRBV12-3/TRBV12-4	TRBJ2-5	TGTGCCAGCAGTTTTCGTCAGGCGAGCCTCCACGGGACCCAGTACTTC	CASSFRQASLHGTQYF
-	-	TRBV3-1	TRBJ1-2	TGTGCCAGCAGCCAGGGCAGCAACTATGGCTACACCTTC	CASSQGSNYGYTF
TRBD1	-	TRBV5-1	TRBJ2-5	TGCACCAGCAGCCCGACAGGGAGAGAGACCCAGTACTTC	CTSSPTGRETQYF
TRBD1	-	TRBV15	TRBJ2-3	TGTGCCACCAGCAGAGGACAGGGGAGCACAGATACGCAGTATTTT	CATSRGQGSTDTQYF
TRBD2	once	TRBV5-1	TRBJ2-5	TGCGCCAGCAGCGGAACGGGGGGTAAACAAGAGACCCAGTACTTC	CASSGTGGKQETQYF
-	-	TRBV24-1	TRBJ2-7	TGTGCCACCAGTGAGGACAGAGGGGCGTCCCACGAGCAGTACTTC	CATSEDRGASHEQYF
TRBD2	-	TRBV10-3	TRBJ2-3	TGTGCCATCAGGCCAGCGGGAGGGCCGGATACGCAGTATTTT	CAIRPAGGPDTQYF
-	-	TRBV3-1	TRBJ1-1	TGTGCCAGCAGCCCAGATGCAGGTGGGGCTGAAGCTTTCTTT	CASSPDAGGAEAFF
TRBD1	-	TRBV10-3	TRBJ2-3	TGTGCCATCAGGACGGACAGGGACGTGGGGGATACGCAGTATTTT	CAIRTDRDVGDTQYF
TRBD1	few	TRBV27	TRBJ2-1	TGTGCCAGCAGTTCGACAGGGTTCAATGAGCAGTTCTTC	CASSSTGFNEQFF
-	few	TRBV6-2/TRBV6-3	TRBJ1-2	TGTGCCAGCAGTTACGGGCGGACGAACTATGGCTACACCTTC	CASSYGRTNYGYTF
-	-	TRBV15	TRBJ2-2	TGTGCCACCAGCAGAGGGACCGGGGAGCTGTTTTTT	CATSRGTGELFF
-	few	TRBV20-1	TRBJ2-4	TGCAGTGCTAGTCTAGGACGTCCCAGGGAGCAGTACTTC	CSASLGRPREQYF
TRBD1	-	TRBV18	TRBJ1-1	TGTGCCAGCTCAGTCGACAGGGGGCCTACTGAAGCTTTCTTT	CASSVDRGPTEAFF
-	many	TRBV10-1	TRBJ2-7	TGCGCCAGCAGTTCGGGACCCACCTACGAGCAGTACTTC	CASSSGPTYEQYF
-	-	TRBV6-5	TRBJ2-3	TGTGCCAGCAGTGGAACTGCGGGTGCAGATACGCAGTATTTT	CASSGTAGADTQYF
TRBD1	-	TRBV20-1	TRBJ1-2	TGCAGTACCATCAAGGGGGCAGGGGAGAGCGGCTACACCTTC	CSTIKGAGESGYTF
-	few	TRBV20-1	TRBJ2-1	TGCAGTGCTAGGGCCATGAGCGGACGATCAAACAATGAGCAGTTCTTC	CSARAMSGRSNNEQFF
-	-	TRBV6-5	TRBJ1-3	TGTGCCAGCAGTTCCTACCGGGTAGGGGCGGCTGGAAACACCATATATTTT	CASSSYRVGAAGNTIYF
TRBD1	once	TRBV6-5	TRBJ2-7	TGTGCCAGCAGTTACAGACAGGGGAGGAATTACGAGCAGTACTTC	CASSYRQGRNYEQYF
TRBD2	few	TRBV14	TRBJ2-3	TGTGCCAGCAGCCAAGAACTAGCGGGACCCACAGATACGCAGTATTTT	CASSQELAGPTDTQYF
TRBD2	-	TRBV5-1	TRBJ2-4	TGCGCCAGCAGCTTAACGCGGGGGACCAAAAACATTCAGTACTTC	CASSLTRGTKNIQYF
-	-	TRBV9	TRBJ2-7	TGTGCCTGCAGCGTAGCTCAGGGCTCTTACGAGCAGTACTTC	CACSVAQGSYEQYF
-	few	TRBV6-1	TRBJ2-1	TGTGCCAGCAGTGACCTTGGGGGAGTTTACAATGAGCAGTTCTTC	CASSDLGGVYNEQFF
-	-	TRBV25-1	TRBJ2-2	TGTGCCAGCAGTGTTCTGGGGGCGAACACCGGGGAGCTGTTTTTT	CASSVLGANTGELFF
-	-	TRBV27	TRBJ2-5	TGTGCCAGCAGTTTATATGGCCTCCAAGAGACCCAGTACTTC	CASSLYGLQETQYF
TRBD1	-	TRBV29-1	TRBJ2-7	TGCAGCGTCGTGACAGGGGGCCATTCCTACGAGCAGTACTTC	CSVVTGGHSYEQYF
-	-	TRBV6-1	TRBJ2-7	TGTGCCAGCAATACAGGAGTTGCAGGTCCCTACGAGCAGTACTTC	CASNTGVAGPYEQYF
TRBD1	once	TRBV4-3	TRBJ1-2	TGCGCCAGCAGCCAAGGTCCAGTACAGGGGGCGGGAGGCTACACCTTC	CASSQGPVQGAGGYTF
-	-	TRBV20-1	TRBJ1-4	TGCAGTGCCATACACGGGGGTTCTGAAAAACTGTTTTTT	CSAIHGGSEKLFF
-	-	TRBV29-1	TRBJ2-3	TGCAGCGTTGGAGTGACTAGCACAGATACGCAGTATTTT	CSVGVTSTDTQYF
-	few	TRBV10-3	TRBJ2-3	TGTGCCATCAGTGAGTCGCAGCCAGATACGCAGTATTTT	CAISESQPDTQYF
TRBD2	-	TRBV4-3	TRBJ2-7	TGCGCCAGCAGCCGAGCGGGACTCCCCTACAATGAGCAGTACTTC	CASSRAGLPYNEQYF
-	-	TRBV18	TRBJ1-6	TGTGCCAGCTCAGGGGGGGATAATTCACCCCTCCACTTT	CASSGGDNSPLHF
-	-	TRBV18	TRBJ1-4	TGTGCCAGCTCACTTCGGACGGATAATGAAAAACTGTTTTTT	CASSLRTDNEKLFF
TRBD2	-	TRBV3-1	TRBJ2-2	TGTGCCAGCAGCGGGGTGCGTACTAGCGGGGGGCTCGGCACCGGGGAGCTGTTTTTT	CASSGVRTSGGLGTGELFF
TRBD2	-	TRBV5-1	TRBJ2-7	TGCGCCAGCAGGACTAGCGGGGGGGCCAACGAGCAGTACTTC	CASRTSGGANEQYF
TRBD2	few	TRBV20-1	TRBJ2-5	TGCAGTGCTAGAACCGGGTGGCCTAGCGGTCCCGGAGAGACCCAGTACTTC	CSARTGWPSGPGETQYF
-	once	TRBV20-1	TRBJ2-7	TGCAGTGCTAGAGGGCTGTCCGAGCAGTACTTC	CSARGLSEQYF
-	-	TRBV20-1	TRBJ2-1	TGCAGTGCTATTCCGGCGGAGAAGGGTAGAGACAATGAGCAGTTCTTC	CSAIPAEKGRDNEQFF